Sequencing of this T cell receptor beta chain was carried out in a study of T cell repertoires in ileal Crohn's disease. TCRB immunosequencing input was roughly 500 nanograms of biopsy DNA per sample. Assay used: immunoSEQ multiplex PCR; TCRdb lists only in-frame clones, some missing. The table has approximately 11,000 clones, approximately 79% seen once. The V gene lost 2 bases and the J gene lost 2 bases, with 7 bases spanning the gap. Germline values: CDR1 MNHEY, CDR2 SVGAGI. The CDR3 consists of 14 residues. Time point defined: neoterminal ileum biopsy at postoperative endoscopy, about 6 months after surgery. Eligibility required adulthood, ileal or ileocolonic Crohn's disease and indicated ileocolonic resection.

The clonotype comes from an adult with Crohn's disease. Sequencing input: ileal tissue. The J gene is TRBJ1-5, the V gene TRBV6-5; TRBD1 is a possible D gene (5 bases). The CDR3 sequence: CASSYRGGNQPQHF. As DNA, the CDR3 is TGTGCCAGCAGTTACAGGGGTGGCAATCAGCCCCAGCATTTT.